These 19 T cell receptor beta chains share one sample of origin, sequenced in a study of blood T cell repertoires in COVID-19. The repertoire was sequenced with immunoSEQ multiplex PCR; TCRdb's copy has only in-frame clones and lacks some. This sample has around 220,000 clones, with approximately 78% found just once. The sample was peripheral blood. These TCRs come from a woman aged 80 or over with COVID-19, enrolled during active disease.

J is TRBJ2-3 and V is TRBV16; D perhaps matches TRBD2 (5 bases). This CDR3 is built from 16 residues. Germline V gene lookup returns CDR1 KGHSY and CDR2 FQNENV. V dropped 5 bases and J dropped 2 bases, with 17 bases sitting between them. The CDR3 nucleotides read TGTGCCAGCAGCTCGCGGGTTACCTCTTTCACAGATACGCAGTATTTT. It encodes CASSSRVTSFTDTQYF.

The rearrangement joins TRBV7-9 to TRBJ1-1; D is perhaps TRBD1 (6 bases). Germline CDR1 and CDR2: SEHNR and FQNEAQ (reference sequence). The CDR3 spans 11 residues. V lost 8 bases and J 6 bases, leaving 10 bases between the germline ends. CDR3 in amino acids: CASGRQAEAFF. In nucleotides, the CDR3 is TGTGCCAGCGGGCGACAGGCTGAAGCTTTCTTT.

The chain recombines TRBV6-5 with TRBJ1-3; D uncertain. With 6 bases removed from V and 2 bases from J, the gap between germline ends came to 14 bases. The CDR3 has 15 residues. Germline V gives CDR1 MNHEY, CDR2 SVGAGI. DNA for the CDR3: TGTGCCAGCAGACCCGGGGAGATTACTGGAAACACCATATATTTT. It specifies CASRPGEITGNTIYF.

The chain recombines TRBV27 with TRBJ1-5; TRBD1 agrees at 8 bases. The CDR3 runs to 17 residues. The junction had 8 bases not matched to a gene; V was cut back by 4 bases and J by 0 bases. Germline lookup yields CDR1 MNHEY and CDR2 SMNVEV (reference sequence). CDR3: CASSSYRGDNSNQPQHF. Written as DNA, the CDR3 is TGTGCCAGCAGTTCCTACAGGGGGGATAATAGCAATCAGCCCCAGCATTTT.

J is TRBJ1-2 and V is TRBV28, with D perhaps TRBD1 (6 bases). The CDR3 has 15 amino acids. Germline values: CDR1 MDHEN, CDR2 SYDVKM. Trimming left V 3 bases short and J 0 bases short, with 11 bases between. CDR3 bases: TGTGCCAGCAGTTTCCCGACAGGCACTAACTATGGCTACACCTTC. Its translation: CASSFPTGTNYGYTF.

This sequence joins TRBV7-2 and TRBJ2-7; D is uncertain. Between the trimmed V and J ends, which lost 6 bases and 6 bases, there was a span of 12 bases. CDR3 length equals 12 residues. Germline values: CDR1 SGHTA, CDR2 FQGNSA. The DNA of the CDR3 is TGTGCCAGCAGTAATCGGAACAGCGAGCAGTACTTC. It yields the protein CASSNRNSEQYF.

The rearrangement links TRBV2 to TRBJ1-1, with a tentative D call TRBD1 (6 bases). V lost 9 bases and J lost 4, with 21 bases in between. This CDR3 contains 15 residues. From germline, CDR1 is SNHLY and CDR2 FYNNEI. This CDR3 is CASGGRGGLGTEAFF. CDR3 bases: TGTGCCAGTGGAGGCAGAGGGGGATTGGGCACTGAAGCTTTCTTT.

The chain is built from TRBV5-1 and TRBJ1-6; TRBD1 agrees at 9 bases. The CDR3 loop spans 14 amino acids. V dropped 5 bases and J dropped 9; count of bases not matched to a gene: 6. The V gene's germline CDR1 is SGHRS and CDR2 YFSETQ. CDR3 sequence (DNA): TGCGCCAGCAGTTACGGACAGGGGAGTTCACCCCTCCACTTT. It specifies CASSYGQGSSPLHF.

CDR3 DNA sequence: TGCGCCAGCAGCAGAGGGGACACAACTAATGAAAAACTGTTTTTT. Translated, it gives CASSRGDTTNEKLFF. This chain connects TRBV5-1 to TRBJ1-4, with D possibly being TRBD1 (6 bases). V was trimmed by 4 bases and J by 0 bases, leaving 10 bases between them. The CDR3 sequence is 15 residues long. Germline lookup yields CDR1 SGHRS and CDR2 YFSETQ.

This clone showed up just a few times. The chain employs TRBV2 and TRBJ2-5, with a weak D call TRBD2 (6 bases). The CDR3 sequence is 16 residues long. The germline V gene has CDR1 SNHLY and CDR2 FYNNEI. V lost 0 bases to trimming and J lost 5 bases, with 16 bases between them. As DNA, the CDR3 is TGTGCCAGCAGTGAAGCGCAAACGGGGAGGAGGGAGACCCAGTACTTC. Translating it yields CASSEAQTGRRETQYF. Drawing the rest from reference TRBV2 and TRBJ2-5, the complete variable domain is EPEVTQTPSHQVTQMGQEVILRCVPISNHLYFYWYRQILGQKVEFLVSFYNNEISEKSEIFDDQFSVERPDGSNFTLKIRSTKLEDSAMYFCASSEAQTGRRETQYFGPGTRLLVL.

The chain carries TRBV3-1 (or the pseudogene TRBV3-2) and TRBJ1-5, with TRBD1 matching 7 bases. The CDR3 loop spans 17 amino acids. V lost 3 bases and J lost 0; bases outside the gene matches: 8. Germline assignment: CDR1 LGHDT and CDR2 YNNKEL (reference sequence). As DNA, the CDR3 is TGTGCCAGCAGCCAGCCAACAGGGGTCCTTAGCAATCAGCCCCAGCATTTT. As protein: CASSQPTGVLSNQPQHF.

V and J are TRBV5-1 and TRBJ1-1; 7 bases match TRBD1. This CDR3 contains 14 residues. Trimming removed 0 bases from V and 6 bases from J; junction bases left unmatched: 5. Looked up from germline, CDR1 is SGHRS and CDR2 is YFSETQ. In nucleotides, the CDR3 is TGCGCCAGCAGCTTGGCTTACACAGGGGCTGAAGCTTTCTTT. Translation gives CASSLAYTGAEAFF.

The genes are TRBV4-1 and TRBJ1-1; 8 nucleotides agree with TRBD1. Germline CDR1 reads MGHRA; CDR2 reads YSYEKL. V lost 4 bases to trimming and J lost 0 bases; unmatched junction nucleotides: 10. This CDR3 spans 17 amino acids. The CDR3 region has the DNA TGCGCCAGCAGCCTCACGCGGGACAGGAGAATGAACACTGAAGCTTTCTTT. Its translation: CASSLTRDRRMNTEAFF.

This sequence joins TRBV2 and TRBJ2-5; 7 nucleotides agree with TRBD1. V was pared by 9 bases and J by 3 bases, with 1 base of the junction left unmatched. CDR3 size: 11 residues. CDR1 SNHLY and CDR2 FYNNEI come from the germline V gene. The CDR3 sequence is CARQGKETQYF. The DNA for the CDR3 is TGTGCCAGACAGGGGAAAGAGACCCAGTACTTC.

Only a few counts were recorded for this clone. The rearrangement joins TRBV2 to TRBJ1-2; 9 bases agree with TRBD1. Germline-derived CDR1 and CDR2 are SNHLY and FYNNEI. V shed 4 bases, J shed 6 bases, and the junction held 0 bases outside the gene matches. The CDR3 length is 12 residues. CDR3 protein: CASSGQGDGYTF. Written as DNA, the CDR3 is TGTGCCAGCAGTGGACAGGGGGATGGCTACACCTTC.

V gene TRBV28 combines with J gene TRBJ1-2, with TRBD1 matching over 8 bases. Germline V gene data show CDR1 as MDHEN and CDR2 as SYDVKM. The CDR3 is 15 amino acids. V lost 5 bases to trimming and J lost 5 bases; unmatched junction nucleotides: 10. The CDR3 coding sequence is TGTGCCAGCAGTGCTTTTACAGGGGGTGGATATGGCTACACCTTC. This gives the protein CASSAFTGGGYGYTF.

J is TRBJ1-1 and V is TRBV27; maybe TRBD1 (6 bases). The CDR3 runs 13 residues. The V and J ends lost 4 bases and 3 bases respectively, with 9 bases between them. CDR1 and CDR2 (germline): MNHEY, SMNVEV (reference sequence). The CDR3 sequence is CASSYGQYTEAFF. Here the CDR3 DNA reads TGTGCCAGCAGTTACGGACAGTACACTGAAGCTTTCTTT.

The rearrangement links TRBV21-1 to TRBJ1-5; the table calls TRBD1, which could not be checked here. TRBV21-1 is a recognized pseudogene. This CDR3 is built from 17 residues. DNA for the CDR3: TGTGCCAGCAGCACCGGACAGGGACAGGCTTGGGGTCAGCCCCAGCATTTT. It translates to CASSTGQGQAWGQPQHF.

The chain carries TRBV7-9 and TRBJ2-3; possible D gene TRBD2, 5 bases. Trimming pared 1 base from V and 1 base from J, leaving 12 bases between. CDR3 length: 16 amino acids. The germline V gene encodes CDR1 SEHNR and CDR2 FQNEAQ (reference sequence). The CDR3 bases are TGTGCCAGCAGCTTAGGGACTCCAACCCGCACAGATACGCAGTATTTT. Amino acids: CASSLGTPTRTDTQYF.